Sequencing of this TCR beta chain was carried out in a study of blood T cell repertoires in COVID-19. Background on the study: Collection of acute and convalescent COVID-19 samples took place in the United States, Italy and Spain. PBMCs, B-cell-depleted T cells, or T cells provided the cDNA or gDNA that made up the material.

There are a few counts of this clone. Trimming cost V 7 bases and J 6 bases, with 10 bases left between them. Germline V gene sequence: CDR1 ENHRY, CDR2 SYGVKD. CDR3 length: 12 amino acids. In the authors' methods: Using reference gene primer amplification, nucleated cell counts were estimated. The table came from immunoSEQ multiplex PCR; TCRdb's copy has only in-frame clones and leaves some out. The V and J calls and clone size were taken over from that table, and D and trimming were inferred from the DNA. The sample lists 300,000 or so clones, around 88% seen once, with around 1.5% in the top ten. J is TRBJ2-1 and V is TRBV10-3; D possibly corresponds to TRBD1 (6 bases). Source material: peripheral blood. The clonotype was recovered from a woman aged 50 to 65 with acute or convalescent COVID-19. CDR3 in DNA: TGTGCCATCAACACAGGGTCCAATGAGCAGTTCTTC. It translates to CAINTGSNEQFF.